These 25 T cell receptor beta chains originate from one sample sequenced in a study of T cell responses to AZD1222 COVID-19 vaccine. The table came from immunoSEQ multiplex PCR; TCRdb's copy has only in-frame clones and leaves some out. Among roughly 110,000 clones listed, more than 70% were seen once. The starting material was peripheral blood, obtained on day 0 of AZD1222 vaccination. The source of these receptors is an adult in good health.

The chain is built from TRBV12-3 or TRBV12-4 and TRBJ1-1, with D uncertain. The CDR3 loop spans 13 amino acids. Deletions cut 7 bases from V and 1 base from J, with 10 bases between. For the CDR3, the DNA is TGTGCCAGCACCCTGGGCGAGAACACTGAAGCTTTCTTT. Protein sequence: CASTLGENTEAFF.

V usage is TRBV5-1 and J usage is TRBJ2-1; no clear D gene. In germline, CDR1 is SGHRS, CDR2 YFSETQ. V lost 1 base and J 1 base, leaving 6 bases between the germline ends. The CDR3 runs 14 residues. CDR3 sequence: CASSLRMSYNEQFF. CDR3 nucleotide sequence: TGCGCCAGCAGCTTGCGGATGTCCTACAATGAGCAGTTCTTC. Combining the CDR3 with reference TRBV5-1 and TRBJ2-1 gives the whole variable domain KAGVTQTPRYLIKTRGQQVTLSCSPISGHRSVSWYQQTPGQGLQFLFEYFSETQRNKGNFPGRFSGRQFSNSRSEMNVSTLELGDSALYLCASSLRMSYNEQFFGPGTRLTVL.

J is TRBJ1-2 and V is TRBV6-5; the D is unclear. This CDR3 contains 15 residues. V was pared by 7 bases and J by 3 bases, with 18 bases between. CDR1 is MNHEY and CDR2 is SVGAGI in the germline V gene. CDR3 DNA: TGTGCCAGCAACGACTGGGAGTCGGTGGACTATGGCTACACCTTC. Its protein product is CASNDWESVDYGYTF.

The DNA of the CDR3 is TGTGCCAGCAGACCGGACAGGAATCAGCCCCAGCATTTT. Protein sequence: CASRPDRNQPQHF. J is TRBJ1-5 and V is TRBV28; 7 bases align to TRBD1. V was clipped by 6 bases and J by 4 bases; unmatched bases: 3. The CDR3 length is 13 residues. Germline CDR1 is MDHEN and CDR2 is SYDVKM.

The chain is built from TRBV28 and TRBJ1-2; 10 nucleotides align to TRBD1. The V gene's germline CDR1 is MDHEN and CDR2 SYDVKM. The CDR3 runs to 14 residues. The V segment lost 7 bases and the J segment 7 bases; nucleotides outside the gene matches: 9. CDR3 bases: TGTGCCAGCACTTTGGGACAGGGGATTCGTGGCTACACCTTC. It is translated as CASTLGQGIRGYTF.

The rearrangement links TRBV27 to TRBJ2-5; D unclear. The CDR3 is made up of 14 amino acids. The germline CDR1 and CDR2 sequences are MNHEY and SMNVEV (reference sequence). Trimming removed 2 bases from V and 5 bases from J, with 12 bases in between. DNA of the CDR3: TGTGCCAGCAGTTTACGGGCCCTACGGGAGACCCAGTACTTC. Amino acid sequence: CASSLRALRETQYF.

This chain joins TRBV9 and TRBJ1-6; D may be TRBD1 (5 bases). V was pared by 3 bases and J by 10 bases, with 20 bases between. The CDR3 spans 16 residues. The germline V gene has CDR1 SGDLS and CDR2 YYNGEE. The CDR3 is CASSAGGADLGSPLHF. In DNA form, the CDR3 reads TGTGCCAGCAGCGCCGGAGGGGCAGATTTAGGGTCACCCCTCCACTTT.

CDR3 nucleotides: TGTGCCTGGGTGGGACAGGGAAACTATGGCTACACCTTC. Residues: CAWVGQGNYGYTF. The rearrangement links TRBV30 to TRBJ1-2, with 9 bases aligning to TRBD1. The CDR3 length is 13 residues. CDR1 and CDR2 (germline): GTSNPN, SVGIG (reference sequence). Trimming removed 5 bases from V and 2 bases from J; junction bases left unmatched: 3.

For the CDR3, the DNA is TGTGCCAGCAGCATTGAGACACGGAATCAGCCCCAGCATTTT. This translates into CASSIETRNQPQHF. The gene calls are TRBV2 and TRBJ1-5; D call uncertain. Germline lookup yields CDR1 SNHLY and CDR2 FYNNEI. The length of the CDR3 is 14 residues. Trimming removed 6 bases at V and 4 bases at J, with 13 bases between.

V gene TRBV19 combines with J gene TRBJ2-1, with 7 bases matching TRBD1. After removal of 6 bases from V and 7 bases from J, the junction contained 15 bases not matched to a gene. CDR3 length: 16 amino acids. The germline gives CDR1 LNHDA, CDR2 SQIVND (reference sequence). The CDR3 sequence is CASSRPGQTLLNEQFF. The CDR3 DNA reads as TGTGCCAGTAGCCGACCGGGACAGACCTTACTTAATGAGCAGTTCTTC.

This chain joins TRBV28 and TRBJ2-5; D is unresolved. The CDR3 is 12 residues long. Trimming removed 5 bases at V and 3 bases at J, with 7 bases between. Germline V lookup: CDR1 MDHEN, CDR2 SYDVKM. For the CDR3, the DNA is TGTGCCAGCAGTCCGGGTGAAGAGACCCAGTACTTC. Translated: CASSPGEETQYF.

The chain joins TRBV5-8 to TRBJ2-7; D gene ambiguous. Trimming took 1 base from V and 7 from J, leaving 18 bases between them. The CDR3 is 15 amino acids. Germline loops: CDR1 SGHTS, CDR2 YDEGEE. The CDR3 here is CASSLPFLMSWEQYF. The CDR3 nucleotides are TGTGCCAGCAGCTTGCCTTTCCTTATGAGCTGGGAGCAGTACTTC.

The gene calls are TRBV27 and TRBJ1-2, with 9 positions matching TRBD1. CDR3 length equals 15 residues. Trimming at V came to 5 bases and at J to 4 bases, leaving 8 bases not matched to a gene. The germline CDR1 and CDR2 sequences are MNHEY and SMNVEV (reference sequence). In DNA, the CDR3 is TGTGCCAGCAGTCTCTCCCCGACAGGGGGCTATGGCTACACCTTC. Encoded protein: CASSLSPTGGYGYTF.

This clone was recorded only once. The rearrangement joins TRBV5-1 to TRBJ1-1; D perhaps matches TRBD1 (6 bases). Germline-derived CDR1 and CDR2 are SGHRS and YFSETQ. V was pared by 3 bases and J by 2 bases, with 14 bases between. The CDR3 runs to 15 residues. CDR3 region: CASSSGQPGNTEAFF. The CDR3 DNA reads as TGCGCCAGCAGCTCCGGACAGCCCGGAAACACTGAAGCTTTCTTT.

V is TRBV7-3 and J is TRBJ2-6; D uncertain. This CDR3 is built from 19 residues. V was clipped by 5 bases and J by 0 bases, with 20 bases between them. The germline V gene encodes CDR1 SGHTA and CDR2 FQGTGA. As DNA, the CDR3 is TGTGCCAGCAGCATTGGTCTCGCCTTTTCGGGCTCTGGGGCCAACGTCCTGACTTTC. It yields the protein CASSIGLAFSGSGANVLTF.

CDR3 bases: TGTGCCAGCAGTTTACCGGGACTAGCGGTTACCTACGAGCAGTACTTC. It translates to CASSLPGLAVTYEQYF. This chain links TRBV27 with TRBJ2-7; TRBD2 agrees at 11 bases. The CDR3 has 16 amino acids. CDR1 and CDR2 from the germline V gene are MNHEY and SMNVEV (reference sequence). V trimming: 2 bases; J trimming: 2 bases; junction bases outside the gene matches: 5.

This clone was counted between two and nine times. The chain is built from TRBV2 and TRBJ2-7; TRBD1 aligns across 8 bases. This CDR3 spans 14 amino acids. V shed 4 bases and J 2 bases; nucleotides not matched to a gene: 4. Germline CDR1 reads SNHLY; CDR2 reads FYNNEI. In DNA form, the CDR3 reads TGTGCCAGCAGTGCTGACAGGGGTCCCTACGAGCAGTACTTC. Protein sequence: CASSADRGPYEQYF.

The V call is TRBV28, the J call TRBJ1-1; D may be TRBD1 (5 bases). Germline CDR1 is MDHEN and CDR2 is SYDVKM. Trimming stripped 1 base from V and 4 bases from J, with 13 bases between. The CDR3 is 15 residues long. The CDR3 protein is CASSLYARGTTEAFF. CDR3 bases: TGTGCCAGCAGTTTATATGCTCGCGGGACCACTGAAGCTTTCTTT.

This clone was counted once. CDR3 nucleotides: TGTGCCAGTGACGGACAGGGGAATTCACCCCTCCACTTT. This codes for CASDGQGNSPLHF. This chain uses TRBV4-2 with TRBJ1-6; 9 nucleotides match TRBD1. CDR1 and CDR2 (germline): LGHNA, YNFKEQ. CDR3 size: 13 residues. V lost 9 bases to trimming and J lost 7 bases; unmatched junction nucleotides: 4.

As for this clone: The junction does not match germline at one end; this may be a read error. This chain joins TRBV28 and TRBJ2-5; TRBD2 aligns across 8 bases. This CDR3 is 16 amino acids long. Germline CDR1 is MDHEN and CDR2 is SYDVKM. CDR3 amino acids: CASIPSGVESGRPRDF. The CDR3 bases are TGTGCCAGCATCCCCTCCGGCGTAGAGAGCGGGAGACCTCGGGACTTC.

The chain carries TRBV5-1 and TRBJ2-5; no firm D call. CDR1 and CDR2 (germline): SGHRS, YFSETQ. Trimming took 5 bases from V and 2 from J, leaving 10 bases between them. The CDR3 loop spans 13 amino acids. Here the CDR3 DNA reads TGCGCCAGCAGGGGTGGGTCGCAAGAGACCCAGTACTTC. Its protein is CASRGGSQETQYF.

This clone was seen a few times. This chain joins TRBV19 and TRBJ2-2; 7 bases line up with TRBD1. The V gene end was trimmed by 5 bases and the J gene end by 3 bases; junction bases not matched to a gene: 6. Germline V gene sequence: CDR1 LNHDA, CDR2 SQIVND (reference sequence). The CDR3 totals 15 residues. In DNA, the CDR3 is TGTGCCAGTAGTGTAGGACAGGTCGACACCGGGGAGCTGTTTTTT. The encoded protein is CASSVGQVDTGELFF.

V and J are TRBV7-2 and TRBJ1-2; 8 bases line up with TRBD1. Germline V gene lookup returns CDR1 SGHTA and CDR2 FQGNSA. Trimming removed 7 bases from V and 4 bases from J; junction bases left unmatched: 8. This CDR3 region has 14 residues. The CDR3 region has the DNA TGTGCCAGCACACCGGGACAGGAGGCCTATGGCTACACCTTC. Translating gives CASTPGQEAYGYTF.

The V call is TRBV19, the J call TRBJ1-3, with D perhaps matching TRBD1 (6 bases). The CDR3 sequence is 15 residues long. Germline lookup yields CDR1 LNHDA and CDR2 SQIVND (reference sequence). V lost 3 bases and J lost 0, with 9 bases in between. The CDR3 coding sequence is TGTGCCAGTAGTATTGACAGGTCCTCTGGAAACACCATATATTTT. Its protein product is CASSIDRSSGNTIYF.

This chain uses TRBV7-2 with TRBJ1-5; D unresolved. From germline, CDR1 is SGHTA and CDR2 FQGNSA. Trimming took 0 bases from V and 0 from J, leaving 9 bases between them. The CDR3 length is 16 residues. DNA for the CDR3: TGTGCCAGCAGCTTAGCCGGCAGGTTTAGCAATCAGCCCCAGCATTTT. It specifies CASSLAGRFSNQPQHF.